This TCR beta chain originates from a study of blood T cells in healthy people across ages. Total RNA was isolated from each sample in quantities of at least 5 micrograms. This clonotype has just a few counts. Its specificity is not known. The germline V gene has CDR1 SGHTA and CDR2 FQGNSA. The V end lost 1 base, the J end lost 0 bases, and 10 bases lay between the germline ends. There are 15 residues in the CDR3. Using a J-beta primer mix together with a sample-barcoded 5' primer, a second PCR was run for 7 to 11 cycles. TCRdb analysed the 5' RACE reads with MiXCR anew, one entry per CDR3 protein. In the table there are 850,000 to 1,000,000 distinct CDR3 sequences, roughly 50% of which are singletons. General study points: Without sorted subsets, naive and antigen-experienced compartments could not be conclusively compared.

Material for sequencing was blood. The rearrangement links TRBV7-2 to TRBJ2-7; the D is unclear. This clonotype was obtained from a woman aged 55-69 years in good health. The CDR3 nucleotides are TGTGCCAGCAGCTTAGTTGATGCAAGCTCCTACGAGCAGTACTTC. It translates to CASSLVDASSYEQYF.